This paragraph covers one T cell receptor beta chain sequence. Seattle's cohort entered during active infection and was followed longitudinally. Authors' methods: Nucleated cell number was recorded as an estimate derived from reference gene primer amplification. This table comes from immunoSEQ multiplex PCR, and its TCRdb copy is limited to in-frame clones, with some not included. The V and J calls and the clone size are those of that table, but D and trimming were determined from the DNA. This sample yields about 94,000 clones, of which approximately 80% are seen a single time; 6.3% belongs to the top ten. The sample originates from a study of blood T cell repertoires in COVID-19. The overall study: From the United States, Italy and Spain came samples of acute and convalescent COVID-19. From T cells, B-cell-depleted T cells, or PBMCs came the material, which was cDNA or gDNA.

The germline gives CDR1 MNHEY, CDR2 SVGAGI. The length of the CDR3 is 16 residues. Trimming stripped 2 bases from V and 2 bases from J, with 12 bases between. This sequence was found in a man aged 65 to 79 with COVID-19, enrolled during active disease. J is TRBJ2-2 and V is TRBV6-5; D might be TRBD2 (6 bases). Sequenced material: peripheral blood. CDR3 protein: CASSYPVGGNTGELFF. The CDR3 DNA reads as TGTGCCAGCAGTTACCCCGTCGGGGGAAACACCGGGGAGCTGTTTTTT.